This T cell receptor beta chain stems from a study of blood T cell repertoires in COVID-19. J lost 2 bases, V lost 5 bases, and 6 bases had no gene match. The CDR3 is made up of 16 amino acids. In germline, CDR1 is SEHNR, CDR2 FQNEAQ (reference sequence). The table came from immunoSEQ multiplex PCR; TCRdb's copy has only in-frame clones and leaves some out. The sample records about 150,000 clones, 88% being singletons. The V and J genes are TRBV7-9 and TRBJ2-1; TRBD2 aligns across 10 bases. The TCR sequence derives from a woman aged 70 to 79 with acute or convalescent COVID-19. The sequenced sample was peripheral blood. The CDR3 bases are TGTGCCAGCAGCACGGGACTAGCGCTTGCCTACAATGAGCAGTTCTTC. It specifies CASSTGLALAYNEQFF.